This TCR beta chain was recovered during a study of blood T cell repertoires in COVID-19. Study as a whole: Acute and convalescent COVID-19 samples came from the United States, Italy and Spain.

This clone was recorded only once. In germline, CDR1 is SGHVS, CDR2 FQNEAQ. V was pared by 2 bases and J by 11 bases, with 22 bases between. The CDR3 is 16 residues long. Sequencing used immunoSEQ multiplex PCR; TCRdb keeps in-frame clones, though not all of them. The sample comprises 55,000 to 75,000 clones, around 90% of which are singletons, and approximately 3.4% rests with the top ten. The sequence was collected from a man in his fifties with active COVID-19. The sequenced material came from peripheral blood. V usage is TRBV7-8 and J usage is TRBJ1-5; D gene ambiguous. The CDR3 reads CASSLSRAAQGVAQHF. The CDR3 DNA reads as TGTGCCAGCAGCTTATCAAGAGCGGCCCAAGGAGTAGCCCAGCATTTT.